The clone carrying this TCR beta chain was observed a handful of times. No antigen is known for it. These data originate in a study of T cell responses to AZD1222 COVID-19 vaccine. Overall study context: Recipients boosted at about 4 weeks or about 12 weeks are pooled.

CDR1 and CDR2 (germline): SGHRS, YFSETQ. This CDR3 contains 14 residues. Trimming stripped 4 bases from V and 1 base from J, with 9 bases between. Findings of the study overall: Per reports, nearly half of all spike-specific TCRs target regions that are unmutated in variants. Clonal diversity was possibly underestimated, and the donors were mostly white British, with more females.

Method: immunoSEQ multiplex PCR; TCRdb's copy keeps in-frame clones and lacks some. The sample contains some 150,000 clones, 94% of which appear only once. The sequence came from an adult in good health. This chain connects TRBV5-1 to TRBJ1-3; D is unresolved. Material: peripheral blood, obtained on day 0 of AZD1222 vaccination. CDR3 protein: CASSAGRSGNTIYF. For the CDR3, the DNA is TGCGCCAGCAGCGCCGGAAGGTCTGGAAACACCATATATTTT. The full variable domain, with the rest looked up from reference TRBV5-1 and TRBJ1-3, is KAGVTQTPRYLIKTRGQQVTLSCSPISGHRSVSWYQQTPGQGLQFLFEYFSETQRNKGNFPGRFSGRQFSNSRSEMNVSTLELGDSALYLCASSAGRSGNTIYFGEGSWLTVV.